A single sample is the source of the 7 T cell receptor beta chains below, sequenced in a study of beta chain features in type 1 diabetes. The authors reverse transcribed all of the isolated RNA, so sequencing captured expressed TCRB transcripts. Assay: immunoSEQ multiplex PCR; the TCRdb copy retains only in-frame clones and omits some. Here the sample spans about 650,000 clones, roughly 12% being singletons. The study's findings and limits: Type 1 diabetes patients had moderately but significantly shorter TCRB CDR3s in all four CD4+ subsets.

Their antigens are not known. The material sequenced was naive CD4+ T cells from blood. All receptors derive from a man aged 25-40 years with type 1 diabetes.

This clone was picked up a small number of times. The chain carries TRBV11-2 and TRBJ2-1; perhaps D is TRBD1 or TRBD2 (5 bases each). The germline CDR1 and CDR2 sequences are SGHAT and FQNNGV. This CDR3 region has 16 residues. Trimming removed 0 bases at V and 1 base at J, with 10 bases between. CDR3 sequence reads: CASSLDRGGSYNEQFF. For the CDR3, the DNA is TGTGCCAGCAGCTTAGATCGGGGCGGATCCTACAATGAGCAGTTCTTC.

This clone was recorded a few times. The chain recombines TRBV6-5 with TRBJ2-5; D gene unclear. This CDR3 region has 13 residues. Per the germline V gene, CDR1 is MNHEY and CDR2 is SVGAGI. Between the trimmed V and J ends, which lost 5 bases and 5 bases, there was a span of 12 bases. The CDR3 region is CASSEVRSETQYF. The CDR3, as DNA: TGTGCCAGCAGTGAAGTTAGGTCGGAGACCCAGTACTTC.

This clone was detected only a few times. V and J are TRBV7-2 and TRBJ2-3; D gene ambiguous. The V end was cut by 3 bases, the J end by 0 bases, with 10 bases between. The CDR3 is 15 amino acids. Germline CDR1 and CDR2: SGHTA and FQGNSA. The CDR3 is CASSLGLTSTDTQYF. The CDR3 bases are TGTGCCAGCAGCTTGGGCCTAACTAGCACAGATACGCAGTATTTT.

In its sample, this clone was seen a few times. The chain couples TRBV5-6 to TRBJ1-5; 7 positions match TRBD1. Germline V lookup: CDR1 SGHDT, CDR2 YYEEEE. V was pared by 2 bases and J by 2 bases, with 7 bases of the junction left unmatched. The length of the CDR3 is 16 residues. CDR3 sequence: CASSLGQDHGNQPQHF. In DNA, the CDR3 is TGTGCCAGCAGCTTAGGACAGGACCATGGCAATCAGCCCCAGCATTTT.

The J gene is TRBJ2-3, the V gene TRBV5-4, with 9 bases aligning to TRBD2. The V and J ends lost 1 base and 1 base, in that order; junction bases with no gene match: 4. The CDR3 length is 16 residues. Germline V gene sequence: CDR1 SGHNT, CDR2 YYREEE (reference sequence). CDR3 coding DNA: TGTGCCAGCAGCTTGCGAACTAGCGGGCGCACAGATACGCAGTATTTT. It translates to CASSLRTSGRTDTQYF.

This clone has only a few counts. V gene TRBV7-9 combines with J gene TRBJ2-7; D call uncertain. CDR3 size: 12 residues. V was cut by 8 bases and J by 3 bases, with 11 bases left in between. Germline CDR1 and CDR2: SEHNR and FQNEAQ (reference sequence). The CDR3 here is CASAESGYEQYF. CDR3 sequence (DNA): TGTGCCAGCGCCGAATCAGGCTACGAGCAGTACTTC.

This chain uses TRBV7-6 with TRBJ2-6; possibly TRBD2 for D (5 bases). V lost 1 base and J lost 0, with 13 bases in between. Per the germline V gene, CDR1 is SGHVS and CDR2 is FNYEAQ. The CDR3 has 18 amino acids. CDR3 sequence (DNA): TGTGCCAGCAGCTTAGTTCGGGGTTACCCCTCTGGGGCCAACGTCCTGACTTTC. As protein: CASSLVRGYPSGANVLTF.